One T cell receptor (beta chain) is described in this entry. This sample is part of a study of cytomegalovirus exposure and HLA in healthy donors. V was clipped by 3 bases and J by 5 bases, with 7 bases between them. The CDR3 extends over 12 amino acids. Germline CDR1 is MNHNS and CDR2 is SASEGT. Vbeta (60) and Jbeta (13) primers were used in the PCR. The method was immunoSEQ multiplex PCR; TCRdb's version includes in-frame clones alone and lacks a portion of them. Among about 100,000 clones, roughly 70% were seen once, and the ten largest hold under 11%. J is TRBJ2-5 and V is TRBV6-1; perhaps TRBD1 as D (5 bases). The clonotype comes from a man aged 45-65 years in good health and CMV-seronegative. The sequencing input was PBMCs. CDR3 amino acids: CASSETDETQYF. In DNA, the CDR3 is TGTGCCAGCAGTGAGACAGATGAGACCCAGTACTTC.